The 18 T cell receptor beta chains reported below all come from one sample, sequenced in a study of T cell repertoires in cytomegalovirus infection. These receptors' targets are unknown. TCRdb re-called the reads with MiXCR, one entry per CDR3 protein. The sample shows roughly 500,000 distinct CDR3 sequences, 30% to 40% of them seen only once. This specimen was cultured PBMCs, taken from culture after CMV antigen stimulation. The origin of the receptors is a human donor in good health (CMV status not recorded). Some clones in this sample may be carry-over from other donors' samples.

The J gene is TRBJ2-7, the V gene TRBV29-1; 9 bases align to TRBD2. This CDR3 has 17 amino acids. From germline, CDR1 is SQVTM and CDR2 ANQGSEA. Trimming cost V 0 bases and J 5 bases; bases outside gene matches: 14. CDR3 region: CSVEDRGGSGSFHEQYF. DNA for the CDR3: TGCAGCGTTGAAGATCGGGGTGGTAGCGGGAGTTTCCACGAGCAGTACTTC.

The rearrangement uses TRBV7-4 and TRBJ2-5; D remains ambiguous. Looked up from germline, CDR1 is SGHVT and CDR2 is SQSDAQ. The V and J ends lost 4 bases and 1 base respectively, with 10 bases between them. CDR3 length: 14 amino acids. The CDR3 loop is CASSYGRLQETQYF. In DNA form, the CDR3 reads TGTGCCAGCAGCTACGGACGGCTCCAAGAGACCCAGTACTTC.

This clonotype was found once. The V call is TRBV4-3, the J call TRBJ2-2; 13 positions match TRBD2. Germline CDR1 is LGHNA and CDR2 is YSLEER. CDR3 length: 16 residues. Trimming took 1 base from V and 7 from J; bases not matched to a gene: 3. The DNA of the CDR3 is TGCGCCAGCAGCCAAGGGACTAGCGGGAGCGGCGGGGAGCTGTTTTTT. Translating gives CASSQGTSGSGGELFF.

The chain carries TRBV11-2 and TRBJ1-1; D ambiguous. V was cut by 1 base and J by 4 bases, with 13 bases left in between. Germline V gene data show CDR1 as SGHAT and CDR2 as FQNNGV. This CDR3 spans 15 amino acids. CDR3: CASSLALGEVTEAFF. The CDR3 nucleotides are TGTGCCAGCAGCTTAGCTCTCGGGGAGGTCACTGAAGCTTTCTTT.

This clonotype was seen more than once but under ten times. The chain combines TRBV6-4 with TRBJ2-2, with D uncertain. From germline, CDR1 is MRHNA and CDR2 SNTAGT. This CDR3 region has 14 residues. V gave up 0 bases and J gave up 4 bases, with 6 bases separating them. CDR3 nucleotides: TGTGCCAGCAGTGACTCGACCGCCACCGGGGAGCTGTTTTTT. Its protein is CASSDSTATGELFF.

The chain recombines TRBV5-6 with TRBJ1-3; 7 bases agree with TRBD1. The CDR3 is made up of 17 amino acids. Germline assignment: CDR1 SGHDT and CDR2 YYEEEE. V shed 4 bases and J 0 bases; nucleotides not matched to a gene: 10. The CDR3 nucleotides read TGTGCCAGCAGCCTTTATCACAGGGGCGGCTCTGGAAACACCATATATTTT. Translating it yields CASSLYHRGGSGNTIYF.

This clonotype occurred a few times. The chain employs TRBV12-5 and TRBJ1-1, with TRBD1 matching 8 bases. Germline trimming cut 6 bases from V and 5 bases from J; bases unmatched to any gene: 8. CDR3 length: 14 residues. CDR1 and CDR2 (germline): LGHNT, FRNRAP. Written as DNA, the CDR3 is TGTGCTAGTGGGGGGACACAGGGGGTAACTGAAGCTTTCTTT. As protein: CASGGTQGVTEAFF.

The chain links TRBV11-3 to TRBJ2-7; the D call may be TRBD1 or TRBD2 (5 bases each). Per germline, CDR1 SGHNT and CDR2 YENEEA. Trimming removed 4 bases at V and 9 bases at J, with 19 bases between. This CDR3 has 14 amino acids. CDR3 coding DNA: TGTGCCAGCAGCTCCGACTGGGGACCTGGCGTGCAGTACTTC. Translating it yields CASSSDWGPGVQYF.

V is TRBV6-2 or TRBV6-3 and J is TRBJ2-1, with a tentative D call TRBD1 (6 bases). The CDR3 contains 13 residues. Trimming shortened V by 6 bases and J by 6 bases, and 12 bases separated the two germline ends. Germline values: CDR1 MNHEY, CDR2 SVGEGT. The CDR3 here is CASRNRAINEQFF. In nucleotides, the CDR3 is TGTGCCAGCAGGAACAGGGCAATCAATGAGCAGTTCTTC.

The genes are TRBV5-6 and TRBJ2-1; D uncertain. CDR1 is SGHDT, CDR2 YYEEEE, per germline. The CDR3 runs to 13 residues. Between the trimmed V and J ends, which lost 4 bases and 5 bases, there was a span of 10 bases. Here the CDR3 reads CASSLDANNEQFF. CDR3 coding DNA: TGTGCCAGCAGCCTAGACGCGAACAATGAGCAGTTCTTC.

Many counts were recorded for this clonotype. The junction departs from the called germline gene at one end, perhaps through a read error. The chain has TRBV7-6 and TRBJ2-5; the match to TRBD1 covers 7 bases. This CDR3 has 15 residues. CDR1 is SGHVS, CDR2 FNYEAQ, per germline. As DNA, the CDR3 is TGTGCTAGCACCTCAGAGGGACAGTTGTCAGAGACCCAGTACTTC. It encodes CASTSEGQLSETQYF. Full variable domain (rest looked up from reference TRBV7-6 and TRBJ2-5): GAGVSQSPRYKVTKRGQDVALRCDPISGHVSLYWYRQALGQGPEFLTYFNYEAQQDKSGLPNDRFSAERPEGSISTLTIQRTEQRDSAMYRCASTSEGQLSETQYFGPGTRLLVL.

This clonotype occurred a few times. This chain connects TRBV10-3 to TRBJ2-1, with 15 nucleotides matching TRBD2. This CDR3 region has 21 residues. Germline CDR1 ENHRY, CDR2 SYGVKD. J was trimmed by 0 bases and V by 5 bases; bases with no gene match: 14. CDR3 bases: TGTGCCATCAGTACCCCTCAGGGGACTAGCGGGAGGCACTCCTCCTACAATGAGCAGTTCTTC. Translating it yields CAISTPQGTSGRHSSYNEQFF.

Ten or more counts support this clonotype. The chain carries TRBV7-2 and TRBJ2-5; 7 bases align to TRBD2. Germline V lookup: CDR1 SGHTA, CDR2 FQGNSA. V shed 3 bases, J shed 1 base, and the junction held 5 bases outside the gene matches. This CDR3 is 15 amino acids long. CDR3 loop: CASSFGLVRQETQYF. The CDR3 DNA sequence: TGTGCCAGCAGCTTCGGACTAGTGCGCCAAGAGACCCAGTACTTC.

This clonotype was counted a few times. CDR3 protein: CASSSDRPLETQYF. In nucleotides, the CDR3 is TGTGCCAGCAGCTCGGACAGGCCCCTAGAGACCCAGTACTTC. The chain has TRBV7-9 and TRBJ2-5; TRBD1 matches at 7 bases. V trimming: 4 bases; J trimming: 4 bases; junction bases outside the gene matches: 6. This CDR3 has 14 residues. The germline V gene has CDR1 SEHNR and CDR2 FQNEAQ (reference sequence).

The chain combines TRBV30 with TRBJ2-5; TRBD2 matches at 16 bases. Looked up from germline, CDR1 is GTSNPN and CDR2 is SVGIG (reference sequence). V was clipped by 2 bases and J by 2 bases; unmatched bases: 2. CDR3 size: 16 residues. The CDR3 DNA follows: TGTGCCTGGAGTCCGGGACTAGCGGGAGGGCAAGAGACCCAGTACTTC. This gives the protein CAWSPGLAGGQETQYF.

The chain's CDR3 is CASTQAGGPRETQYF. CDR3 nucleotide sequence: TGTGCCAGCACCCAAGCGGGAGGGCCGAGGGAGACCCAGTACTTC. The chain uses TRBV7-9 and TRBJ2-5; 10 positions agree with TRBD2. V dropped 7 bases and J dropped 5; count of bases not matched to a gene: 10. Germline CDR1 SEHNR, CDR2 FQNEAQ (reference sequence). The CDR3 runs 15 residues. The full variable domain, with the rest looked up from reference TRBV7-9 and TRBJ2-5, is DTGVSQNPRHKITKRGQNVTFRCDPISEHNRLYWYRQTLGQGPEFLTYFQNEAQLEKSRLLSDRFSAERPKGSFSTLEIQRTEQGDSAMYLCASTQAGGPRETQYFGPGTRLLVL.

With respect to this clonotype: Sequence at one end of the junction differs from germline and may be a read error. The V call is TRBV6-2 or TRBV6-3, the J call TRBJ2-2, with 12 positions matching TRBD2. CDR1 MNHEY and CDR2 SVGEGT come from the germline V gene. The CDR3 sequence is 16 residues long. The CDR3 region has the DNA TGTGCCAGTAGTTCTCTAGCGGGAGGGCCGACCGGGGAGCTGTTTTTT. It specifies CASSSLAGGPTGELFF.

This sequence joins TRBV5-1 and TRBJ1-2; no firm D call. The germline CDR1 and CDR2 sequences are SGHRS and YFSETQ. V was pared by 0 bases and J by 1 base, with 10 bases between. This CDR3 comprises 15 residues. The CDR3, as DNA: TGCGCCAGCAGCTTGGACGGGAAGAGTAACTATGGCTACACCTTC. It specifies CASSLDGKSNYGYTF.